This T cell receptor beta chain was sequenced during a study of beta chain features in type 1 diabetes. Every bit of the isolated RNA underwent reverse transcription, so sequencing read expressed TCRB transcripts. Only in-frame clones appear in the TCRdb table, and some are missing; sequencing was by immunoSEQ multiplex PCR. The sample lists about 240,000 clones, 25% to 35% seen once, with 3.5% to 4.5% in the top ten. CDR1 and CDR2 from the germline V gene are GTSNPN and SVGIG (reference sequence). V lost 3 bases, J lost 3 bases, and 6 bases stayed unmatched. This CDR3 comprises 15 residues. Points on this clone: Its cognate antigen is unknown.

Points from the study as a whole: The study found fewer insertions and more deletions at VDJ junctions in type 1 diabetes patients.

The source material was central memory CD4+ T cells from blood. This sequence originates from a man younger than 40 in good health. The J gene is TRBJ2-1, the V gene TRBV30; 9 nucleotides align to TRBD2. The CDR3 DNA sequence: TGTGCCTGGAGGCCGCTAGCGGGACTCTACAATGAGCAGTTCTTC. It encodes CAWRPLAGLYNEQFF.